This TCR beta chain was recovered during a study of blood T cell repertoires in COVID-19. Some clones are missing from TCRdb's copy, which holds only in-frame ones; the method was immunoSEQ multiplex PCR. Altogether about 240,000 clones are present, around 90% being singletons, with the ten largest covering around 0.9%. This clone came up once. With V trimmed by 4 bases and J by 2 bases, 7 bases remained unmatched. The CDR3 contains 15 residues. Looked up from germline, CDR1 is SNHLY and CDR2 is FYNNEI. Those enrolled in Seattle joined during active infection and were followed longitudinally afterward.

The sequenced sample was peripheral blood. This TCR came from a man between 25 and 39 years old with COVID-19, enrolled during active disease. This chain uses TRBV2 with TRBJ2-5; 7 bases are a match to TRBD1. The DNA for the CDR3 is TGTGCCAGCAGTGGGGGACAGTTGGTTCAAGAGACCCAGTACTTC. It encodes CASSGGQLVQETQYF.